The present T cell receptor beta chain was sequenced within a study of T cells after yellow fever vaccination. Study information: Low-cell-number fractions underwent preparation using SMART-Seq v4 Ultra Low Input.

General study findings and limits: Subsequent booster samples again held most clones from primary vaccination (around 96% CD4, roughly 91% CD8).

Researchers made TCR cDNA using 5'RACE template switching, and this step added a universal primer site and UMIs. TCRdb ran MiXCR on the 5' RACE reads and lists one entry per CDR3 protein. The sample contains hundreds of thousands of distinct CDR3 sequences, about 12% of which appear only once. Concerning this clonotype itself: Its antigen is unidentified.

Sample: PBMCs, taken on the day of the yellow fever booster vaccination. This sequence was found in a man aged 25-45 years who received the YFV17D yellow fever vaccine.

DNA for the CDR3: TGCGCCAGCAGCTTGGTGTCAGGACAGGGCACAGATACGCAGTATTTT. It is translated as CASSLVSGQGTDTQYF. The rearrangement uses TRBV5-1 and TRBJ2-3; 7 nucleotides match TRBD1. The germline V gene has CDR1 SGHRS and CDR2 YFSETQ. V gave up 0 bases and J gave up 1 base; unmatched junction bases: 5. This CDR3 region has 16 residues.